Below are 18 T cell receptor beta chains sequenced from a single sample in a study of T-cell reconstitution after alpha-beta-depleted transplantation in children. Preparation of the TCRbeta library used unique molecular identifiers. One entry per CDR3 protein results from TCRdb running MiXCR on the PCR reads. The sample comprises about 360,000 distinct CDR3 sequences, 10% to 15% of which are singletons, and 3.5% to 4.5% rests with the top ten. The sample was PBMCs, taken from the stem cell graft. Receptors originate from a human donor who donated a stem cell graft to a child with Fanconi anemia.

The chain is built from TRBV5-1 and TRBJ2-1; the D is unclear. Germline CDR1 reads SGHRS; CDR2 reads YFSETQ. Trimming removed 0 bases at V and 3 bases at J, with 13 bases between. The CDR3 has 16 residues. As DNA, the CDR3 is TGCGCCAGCAGCTTGGCCGATCCACCGGGCTACAATGAGCAGTTCTTC. Protein sequence: CASSLADPPGYNEQFF.

As for this clonotype: Germline and junction disagree at one end, which may indicate a read error. The rearrangement links TRBV11-1 to TRBJ2-1, with TRBD1 identical over 8 bases. The germline CDR1 and CDR2 sequences are SGHAT and FQDESV (reference sequence). CDR3 size: 12 residues. The CDR3 loop reads CASSLAGQGGIF. The CDR3 bases are TGTGCCAGCAGCTTAGCCGGACAGGGTGGAATCTTC.

This clonotype appeared a few times. The DNA for the CDR3 is TGTGCCAGCAGGTCGGACCGAGAAAAACTGTTTTTT. Translated: CASRSDREKLFF. J is TRBJ1-4 and V is TRBV2; D gene unclear. Germline V gene lookup returns CDR1 SNHLY and CDR2 FYNNEI. This CDR3 is built from 12 residues. V lost 6 bases, J lost 8 bases, and 10 bases lay in between.

This clonotype came up many times. This sequence joins TRBV6-1 and TRBJ1-2; 8 bases map to TRBD1. This CDR3 is built from 14 residues. From germline, CDR1 is MNHNS and CDR2 SASEGT. With 6 bases clipped from V and 5 bases from J, the junction kept 8 bases outside the gene matches. The CDR3 DNA follows: TGTGCCAGCAGGCTTCAGGGGGCGCGGTATGGCTACACCTTC. Its translation: CASRLQGARYGYTF.

The chain couples TRBV9 to TRBJ2-1, with 9 bases that match TRBD2. The germline gives CDR1 SGDLS, CDR2 YYNGEE. V was pared by 4 bases and J by 9 bases, with 14 bases of the junction left unmatched. This CDR3 comprises 16 residues. The CDR3: CASSIAGAPPNGEQFF. The CDR3 DNA follows: TGTGCCAGCAGCATAGCGGGGGCCCCCCCGAACGGTGAGCAGTTCTTC.

Many counts were recorded for this clonotype. The chain employs TRBV12-3 or TRBV12-4 and TRBJ2-3; no definite D call. V lost 6 bases, J lost 2 bases, and 15 bases lay in between. This CDR3 is built from 15 residues. The CDR3 region has the DNA TGTGCCAGCAGCCCGACGGAGTATTACACAGATACGCAGTATTTT. Its protein product is CASSPTEYYTDTQYF.

This clonotype was observed a handful of times. The chain is built from TRBV30 and TRBJ1-3; 8 bases are shared with TRBD1. This CDR3 is 13 amino acids long. Per germline, CDR1 GTSNPN and CDR2 SVGIG (reference sequence). V shed 8 bases, J shed 1 base, and the junction held 4 bases outside the gene matches. In DNA form, the CDR3 reads TGTGCCGGTTACAGGGGGTCTGGAAACACCATATATTTT. Translated, it gives CAGYRGSGNTIYF.

This clonotype was seen repeatedly, ten times or more. V gene TRBV3-1 combines with J gene TRBJ2-1; possible D gene TRBD1, 6 bases. Germline lookup yields CDR1 LGHDT and CDR2 YNNKEL (reference sequence). V gave up 6 bases and J gave up 3 bases, with 12 bases separating them. This CDR3 comprises 14 residues. As DNA, the CDR3 is TGTGCCAGCAGTAAAGGGGACATCTACAATGAGCAGTTCTTC. Translated: CASSKGDIYNEQFF.

This clonotype was detected ten times or more. The chain joins TRBV29-1 to TRBJ1-1, with D possibly TRBD1 on 5 matching bases. Germline CDR1 SQVTM, CDR2 ANQGSEA. The CDR3 is 14 residues long. The germline V and J ends were trimmed by 7 bases and 5 bases, with 20 bases remaining between them. The CDR3 bases are TGCAGCGCCCGGTCGGTCCAGGGCCTAACTGAAGCTTTCTTT. This sequence encodes CSARSVQGLTEAFF.

This sequence joins TRBV27 and TRBJ1-1; a possible D gene is TRBD1 (5 bases). Trimming took 5 bases from V and 0 from J, leaving 7 bases between them. Germline V lookup: CDR1 MNHEY, CDR2 SMNVEV (reference sequence). The CDR3 has 13 residues. CDR3 loop: CASSRQMNTEAFF. The CDR3 DNA is TGTGCCAGCAGTCGACAGATGAACACTGAAGCTTTCTTT.

The chain is built from TRBV4-2 and TRBJ1-2, with D possibly TRBD1 on 5 matching bases. This CDR3 has 14 residues. Trimming took off 0 bases at V and 7 bases at J, with 12 bases between the two ends. In germline, CDR1 is LGHNA, CDR2 YNFKEQ. The CDR3 sequence: CASSQEGQMAGYTF. CDR3 DNA: TGTGCCAGCAGCCAAGAGGGGCAAATGGCTGGCTACACCTTC.

The V gene is TRBV7-6, the J gene TRBJ2-3, with unresolved D. Trimming removed 0 bases at V and 4 bases at J, with 11 bases between. The CDR3 length is 15 residues. CDR1 is SGHVS and CDR2 is FNYEAQ in the germline V gene. This chain's CDR3 is CASSLADGPSDTQYF. The CDR3 DNA follows: TGTGCCAGCAGCTTAGCCGACGGGCCTTCAGATACGCAGTATTTT.

This clonotype appeared many times. V is TRBV6-2 or TRBV6-3 and J is TRBJ2-7, with D tentatively TRBD1 (6 bases). The V gene's germline CDR1 is MNHEY and CDR2 SVGEGT. Trimming pared 4 bases from V and 3 bases from J, leaving 16 bases between. This CDR3 region has 15 residues. Here the CDR3 reads CASSSFSGQVYEQYF. The CDR3 bases are TGTGCCAGCAGTTCCTTTTCGGGACAAGTCTACGAGCAGTACTTC.

This chain uses TRBV11-3 with TRBJ2-1; 11 bases map to TRBD2. Germline lookup yields CDR1 SGHNT and CDR2 YENEEA. The CDR3 spans 16 residues. With V trimmed by 2 bases and J by 7 bases, 7 bases remained unmatched. CDR3 sequence reads: CASSLTLAGGANEQFF. The CDR3 DNA reads TGTGCCAGCAGCTTAACTCTAGCGGGGGGAGCGAATGAGCAGTTCTTC. Supplemented by reference TRBV11-3 and TRBJ2-1, the full variable domain reads EAGVVQSPRYKIIEKKQPVAFWCNPISGHNTLYWYLQNLGQGPELLIRYENEEAVDDSQLPKDRFSAERLKGVDSTLKIQPAELGDSAVYLCASSLTLAGGANEQFFGPGTRLTVL.

The rearrangement joins TRBV24-1 to TRBJ1-2, with D unclear. The ends were cut back, 3 bases at V and 6 bases at J, with 4 bases in the middle. Germline V CDR1 and CDR2: KGHDR, SFDVKD. There are 11 residues in the CDR3. The CDR3 nucleotides read TGTGCCACCAGTGATGGGCATGGCTACACCTTC. Translating gives CATSDGHGYTF.

V usage is TRBV10-3 and J usage is TRBJ2-1, with a weak D call TRBD2 (6 bases). The CDR3 runs 14 residues. Germline CDR1 ENHRY, CDR2 SYGVKD. The V end lost 8 bases, the J end lost 7 bases, and 18 bases lay between the germline ends. The CDR3 nucleotides are TGTGCCATCGCCGGGACTTCGTCAGGGAATGAGCAGTTCTTC. It translates to CAIAGTSSGNEQFF.

This clonotype appeared many times. The V call is TRBV18, the J call TRBJ1-1; D is uncertain. Germline assignment: CDR1 KGHSH and CDR2 LQKENI. V lost 3 bases to trimming and J lost 6 bases, with 14 bases between them. This CDR3 spans 14 amino acids. CDR3 in amino acids: CASSPITSGAEAFF. CDR3 coding DNA: TGTGCCAGCTCACCCATTACAAGTGGTGCTGAAGCTTTCTTT.

This clonotype was observed a few times. V gene TRBV9 combines with J gene TRBJ1-3, with TRBD1 as a possible D gene (5 bases). CDR1 is SGDLS, CDR2 YYNGEE, per germline. Trimming left V 0 bases short and J 1 base short, with 14 bases between. There are 17 residues in the CDR3. The CDR3 DNA sequence: TGTGCCAGCAGCGTAGGAGGAGGGGTCCGGTCTGGAAACACCATATATTTT. Encoded protein: CASSVGGGVRSGNTIYF.